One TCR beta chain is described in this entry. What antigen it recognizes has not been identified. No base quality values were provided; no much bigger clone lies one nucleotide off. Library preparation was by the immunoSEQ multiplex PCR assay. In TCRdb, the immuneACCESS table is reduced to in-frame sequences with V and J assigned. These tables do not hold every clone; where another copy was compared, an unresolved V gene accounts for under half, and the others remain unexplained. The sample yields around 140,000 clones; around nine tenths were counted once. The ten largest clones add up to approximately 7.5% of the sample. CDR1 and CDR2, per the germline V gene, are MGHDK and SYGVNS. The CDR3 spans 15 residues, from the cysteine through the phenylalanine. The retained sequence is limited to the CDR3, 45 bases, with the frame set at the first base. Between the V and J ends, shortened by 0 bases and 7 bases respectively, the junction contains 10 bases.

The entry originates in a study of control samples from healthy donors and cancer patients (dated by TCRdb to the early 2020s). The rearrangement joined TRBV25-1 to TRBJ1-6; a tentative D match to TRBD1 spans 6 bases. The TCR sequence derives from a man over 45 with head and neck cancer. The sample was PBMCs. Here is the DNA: TGTGCCAGCAGTGAATACGGGGGCTACAATTCACCCCTCCACTTT. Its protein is CASSEYGGYNSPLHF.